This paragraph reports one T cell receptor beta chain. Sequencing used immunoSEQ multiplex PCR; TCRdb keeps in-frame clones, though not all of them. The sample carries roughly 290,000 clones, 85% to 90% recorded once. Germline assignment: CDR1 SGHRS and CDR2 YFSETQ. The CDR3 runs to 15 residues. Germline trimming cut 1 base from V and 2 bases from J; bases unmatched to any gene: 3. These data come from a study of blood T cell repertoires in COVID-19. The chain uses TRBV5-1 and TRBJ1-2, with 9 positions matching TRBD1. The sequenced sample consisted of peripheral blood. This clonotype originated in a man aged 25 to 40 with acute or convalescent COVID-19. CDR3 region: CASSLKGQGNYGYTF. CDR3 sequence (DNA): TGCGCCAGCAGCTTGAAGGGACAGGGAAACTATGGCTACACCTTC.